These 21 T cell receptor beta chains were sequenced from one sample in a study of T-cell memory formation after mild COVID-19. TCRdb called the 5' RACE reads again in MiXCR, with one record for every CDR3 protein. Here the sample spans roughly 250,000 distinct CDR3 sequences, approximately 15% being singletons. What was sequenced was PBMCs or a T cell subset sorted from them (not recorded which). The receptors were gathered from a man aged 18 to 30 who had mild COVID-19 (a few samples of this study predate the infection). Cell type and time point are not known.

The sample holds a few counts of this clonotype. The chain recombines TRBV7-2 with TRBJ1-1; D is possibly TRBD1 (5 bases). The germline gives CDR1 SGHTA, CDR2 FQGNSA. The CDR3 covers 14 residues. Trimming left V 5 bases short and J 2 bases short, with 12 bases between. The CDR3 region is CASSPGGDNTEAFF. In DNA, the CDR3 is TGTGCCAGCAGCCCTGGGGGGGATAACACTGAAGCTTTCTTT.

This chain connects TRBV7-6 to TRBJ2-5, with 11 positions matching TRBD1. From germline, CDR1 is SGHVS and CDR2 FNYEAQ. With 1 base clipped from V and 4 bases from J, the junction kept 2 bases outside the gene matches. The CDR3 sequence is 15 residues long. In DNA, the CDR3 is TGTGCCAGCAGCTTAGGGACAGGGGGCCCAGAGACCCAGTACTTC. It yields the protein CASSLGTGGPETQYF.

A few counts support this clonotype. This sequence joins TRBV7-2 and TRBJ2-2; D unclear. The V gene's germline CDR1 is SGHTA and CDR2 FQGNSA. The CDR3 has 16 amino acids. V lost 5 bases, J lost 2 bases, and 15 bases lay in between. DNA for the CDR3: TGTGCCAGCAGCACCTACAAGGGATCAAACACCGGGGAGCTGTTTTTT. Amino acid sequence: CASSTYKGSNTGELFF.

The CDR3 region is CASSQQQGADNEQFF. CDR3 sequence (DNA): TGTGCCAGCAGCCAACAACAGGGGGCCGACAATGAGCAGTTCTTC. This rearrangement joins TRBV9 to TRBJ2-1, with 9 bases that match TRBD1. Germline V gene sequence: CDR1 SGDLS, CDR2 YYNGEE. CDR3 length: 15 amino acids. The J segment lost 5 bases and the V segment lost 4 bases, leaving 7 bases of the junction unmatched.

This clonotype was seen a handful of times. The chain is built from TRBV7-9 and TRBJ2-5; D possibly uses TRBD1 or TRBD2 (5 bases each). The germline V gene has CDR1 SEHNR and CDR2 FQNEAQ (reference sequence). V was cut by 2 bases and J by 5 bases, with 12 bases left in between. CDR3 length: 14 amino acids. The CDR3 spells CASSLWGSGETQYF. The CDR3 nucleotides are TGTGCCAGCAGCTTATGGGGGTCCGGGGAGACCCAGTACTTC.

This chain links TRBV7-9 with TRBJ2-3; D possibly matches TRBD1 or TRBD2 (5 bases each). The CDR3 consists of 15 residues. Germline CDR1 is SEHNR and CDR2 is FQNEAQ (reference sequence). The V gene lost 5 bases and the J gene lost 4 bases, with 16 bases spanning the gap. Here the CDR3 reads CASSVGISGPDTQYF. The CDR3 DNA reads as TGTGCCAGCAGCGTTGGGATTTCGGGGCCAGATACGCAGTATTTT.

The chain joins TRBV10-3 to TRBJ2-7, with D tentatively TRBD2 (6 bases). CDR1 is ENHRY and CDR2 is SYGVKD in the germline V gene. The CDR3 has 16 residues. Trimming took off 5 bases at V and 0 bases at J, with 17 bases between the two ends. CDR3 in amino acids: CAISLSIAESSYEQYF. The CDR3 nucleotides read TGTGCCATCAGTTTATCAATAGCGGAAAGCTCCTACGAGCAGTACTTC.

This clonotype was detected a few times. V and J are TRBV7-9 and TRBJ2-1; D not resolved. The V gene's germline CDR1 is SEHNR and CDR2 FQNEAQ (reference sequence). The CDR3 consists of 13 residues. Trimming removed 5 bases from V and 5 bases from J, with 10 bases in between. The chain's CDR3 is CASSPRKDNEQFF. CDR3 DNA sequence: TGTGCCAGCAGCCCCCGGAAGGACAATGAGCAGTTCTTC. The whole variable domain, remainder taken from reference TRBV7-9 and TRBJ2-1, is DTGVSQNPRHKITKRGQNVTFRCDPISEHNRLYWYRQTLGQGPEFLTYFQNEAQLEKSRLLSDRFSAERPKGSFSTLEIQRTEQGDSAMYLCASSPRKDNEQFFGPGTRLTVL.

The rearrangement links TRBV7-2 to TRBJ1-1, with unresolved D. The CDR3 extends over 14 amino acids. The V gene's germline CDR1 is SGHTA and CDR2 FQGNSA. Trimming took 3 bases from V and 1 from J, leaving 9 bases between them. CDR3 amino acids: CASSFTRQNTEAFF. CDR3 DNA: TGTGCCAGCAGCTTCACTAGGCAGAACACTGAAGCTTTCTTT.

This clonotype occurred a few times. The CDR3 sequence is CAWGGPASTDTQYF. CDR3 sequence (DNA): TGTGCCTGGGGGGGACCCGCCAGCACAGATACGCAGTATTTT. The V and J genes are TRBV30 and TRBJ2-3; tentatively, D is TRBD1 or TRBD2 (5 bases each). CDR1 GTSNPN and CDR2 SVGIG come from the germline V gene (reference sequence). V was trimmed by 5 bases and J by 0 bases, leaving 12 bases between them. CDR3 size: 14 residues.

The rearrangement uses TRBV4-2 and TRBJ2-5, with a weak D call TRBD2 (7 bases). The ends were cut back, 2 bases at V and 4 bases at J, with 20 bases in the middle. The germline CDR1 and CDR2 sequences are LGHNA and YNFKEQ. This CDR3 region has 17 residues. The chain's CDR3 is CASSQWSGGPASETQYF. The CDR3 nucleotides are TGTGCCAGCAGCCAATGGTCCGGGGGGCCAGCTTCAGAGACCCAGTACTTC.

The chain carries TRBV27 and TRBJ2-2, with a weak D call TRBD2 (5 bases). The V gene lost 7 bases and the J gene lost 3 bases, with 15 bases spanning the gap. This CDR3 has 15 residues. Germline V gene sequence: CDR1 MNHEY, CDR2 SMNVEV (reference sequence). In DNA form, the CDR3 reads TGTGCCAGCACCCCGGGAAGGCACTACACCGGGGAGCTGTTTTTT. This sequence encodes CASTPGRHYTGELFF.

This clonotype was counted ten times or more. This chain links TRBV7-3 with TRBJ2-1, with TRBD2 identical over 7 bases. CDR1 and CDR2 (germline): SGHTA, FQGTGA. This CDR3 contains 11 residues. Trimming at V came to 5 bases and at J to 10 bases, leaving 2 bases not matched to a gene. The CDR3 here is CASSPGGEQFF. The CDR3 DNA sequence: TGTGCCAGCAGCCCCGGGGGGGAGCAGTTCTTC.

The V call is TRBV12-3 or TRBV12-4, the J call TRBJ2-5, with D maybe TRBD1 (5 bases). This CDR3 is built from 12 residues. V lost 6 bases, J lost 4 bases, and 9 bases lay in between. The CDR3 DNA sequence: TGTGCCAGCAGAAGGGGCCCAGAGACCCAGTACTTC. Its protein is CASRRGPETQYF.

This clonotype came up a few times. This rearrangement joins TRBV7-3 to TRBJ2-1, with D possibly being TRBD2 (5 bases). The CDR3 length is 16 residues. Deletions cut 1 base from V and 2 bases from J, with 12 bases between. Looked up from germline, CDR1 is SGHTA and CDR2 is FQGTGA. CDR3 loop: CASSLNVGGPYNEQFF. The CDR3 DNA is TGTGCCAGCAGCTTAAATGTCGGCGGGCCCTACAATGAGCAGTTCTTC. The full variable domain, rest sourced from reference TRBV7-3 and TRBJ2-1, is GAGVSQTPSNKVTEKGKYVELRCDPISGHTALYWYRQSLGQGPEFLIYFQGTGAADDSGLPNDRFFAVRPEGSVSTLKIQRTERGDSAVYLCASSLNVGGPYNEQFFGPGTRLTVL.

The chain carries TRBV10-3 and TRBJ1-1, with 7 bases fitting TRBD1. The CDR3 is 14 residues long. Germline CDR1 reads ENHRY; CDR2 reads SYGVKD. With 2 bases clipped from V and 4 bases from J, the junction kept 4 bases outside the gene matches. The CDR3 reads CAISERQGITEAFF. CDR3 DNA sequence: TGTGCCATCAGTGAGAGACAGGGTATCACTGAAGCTTTCTTT.

This clonotype was seen ten or more times. The chain is built from TRBV5-1 and TRBJ2-3; TRBD1 agrees at 9 bases. The germline V gene encodes CDR1 SGHRS and CDR2 YFSETQ. The V and J ends lost 4 bases and 1 base, in that order; junction bases with no gene match: 4. The CDR3 covers 15 residues. The CDR3 spells CASSLGQGGTDTQYF. The CDR3 nucleotides read TGCGCCAGCAGCCTGGGACAGGGAGGCACAGATACGCAGTATTTT.

This clonotype was seen a handful of times. The genes are TRBV28 and TRBJ2-1; no definite D call. V was pared by 7 bases and J by 3 bases, with 7 bases between. The CDR3 sequence is 12 residues long. Looked up from germline, CDR1 is MDHEN and CDR2 is SYDVKM. DNA of the CDR3: TGTGCCAGCACCCTCGGCTACAATGAGCAGTTCTTC. This sequence encodes CASTLGYNEQFF.

This clonotype was detected a few times. The genes are TRBV7-3 and TRBJ1-1; D unclear. The CDR3 has 13 amino acids. Germline CDR1 reads SGHTA; CDR2 reads FQGTGA. V was shortened by 3 bases and J by 1 base, with 6 bases between the two germline ends. This CDR3 reads CASSFTRNTEAFF. The CDR3 bases are TGTGCCAGCAGCTTTACTAGGAACACTGAAGCTTTCTTT.

The chain uses TRBV12-3 or TRBV12-4 and TRBJ2-7; weak D call: TRBD2 (7 bases). The CDR3 has 14 amino acids. V was trimmed by 5 bases and J by 6 bases, leaving 17 bases between them. This CDR3 reads CASSPSGGLSEQYV. The CDR3 bases are TGTGCCAGCAGTCCTTCGGGGGGCCTCTCCGAGCAGTACGTC.

In its sample, this clonotype was seen a few times. The V call is TRBV19, the J call TRBJ1-5; D remains unclear. CDR1 and CDR2 (germline): LNHDA, SQIVND (reference sequence). The CDR3 runs 16 residues. V was trimmed by 5 bases and J by 0 bases, leaving 14 bases between them. The CDR3 nucleotides are TGTGCCAGTAGTCCCCGGGGAGACCTTAGCAATCAGCCCCAGCATTTT. Amino acid sequence: CASSPRGDLSNQPQHF.